Listed below are T cell receptor beta chains from one sample, sequenced in a study of technical replicates of blood from a few donors. Some clones are missing from TCRdb's copy, which holds only in-frame ones; the method was immunoSEQ multiplex PCR. The data show under 85,000 clones, with around 93% seen just once and about 0.26% held by the top ten. Sequencing input: T cells isolated from PBMCs. Receptors were obtained from a human donor in good health. Both conserved end residues are part of each CDR3.

V gene,CDR3 protein
TRBV29-1,CSVEPPSGAYNEQFF
TRBV5-1,CASSHKKGVETQYF
TRBV14,CASSRVDTQVNEQFF
TRBV27,CASSPWTGNSYEQYF
TRBV6-5,CASSSTGLQPQHF
TRBV5-1,CASSLVAGSDTQYF
TRBV30,CAWSIGQGAGEQYF
TRBV5-1,CASSPGGITDTQYF
TRBV2,CASKGGTSYEQYF
TRBV6-5,CASSYKGLNYNEQFF
TRBV7-7,CASSPGTAMDSGSDEQFF
TRBV7-2,CASSLGNRGNEQFF
TRBV7-3,CASSQDRVAEAFF
TRBV28,CASSGAFTEAFF
TRBV19,CASSIPGSEAFF
TRBV6-1,CASSVGGQAPYGYTF
TRBV6-6,CASRNRGGTDTQYF
TRBV14,CASSVQGYEQYF
TRBV4-2,CASSQESRGNYEQYF
TRBV5-1,CASSFNREIYEQYF
TRBV5-1,CASSPSPGGHTEAFF
TRBV7-3,CASSLTAVRQGSSYTF
TRBV30,CAWSVGQGNTEAFF
TRBV2,CASTPGGWGEYIQYF
TRBV27,CASSRTGTTLTDTQYF
TRBV6-5,CASSKDRDYGYTF
TRBV28,CASSFLGGRYNEQFF
TRBV6-1,CASSGIRGAYNEQFF
TRBV20-1,CSASGQGTQYF
TRBV5-6,CASSPGQGRYEQFF
TRBV5-4,CASSFGVTLEYGYTF
TRBV19,CASSGGQWAFF
TRBV28,CASRDYQGAGEKLFF
TRBV11-2,CASSFPSNEKLFF
TRBV5-1,CASRPTIQGGNTEAFF
TRBV5-1,CASSPPRGFFERDTYEQYF
TRBV7-9,CASSPIYLEGEQFF
TRBV5-6,CASSRRTSGGQETQYF
TRBV29-1,CSVLRGSYNEQFF
TRBV4-1,CASSQTSGGAFETQYF
TRBV28,CASSLPPGGQGVPYEQYF
TRBV7-7,CASSLGRGGEQYF
TRBV4-1,CASSHLSGRQETQYF
TRBV7-9,CASSPTSGRSGTDTQYF
TRBV4-1,CASNPGGLAGGGGSYEQYF
TRBV19,CASSTLPGQGYEQYF
TRBV11-3,CASRQGTGVEQYF
TRBV6-5,CASSYLGTGSYEQYF
TRBV6-6,CASSSPGLAGNNEQFF
TRBV18,CASSPITSGTYEQYF
TRBV2,CASSRSSNQPQHF
TRBV15,CATTRWGQGEQETQYF
TRBV7-6,CASSLPLSGANVLTF
TRBV29-1,CSVGQGSLDQPQHF
TRBV30,CAWSRGTLNQPQHF
TRBV7-6,CASSLASLGAVRETQYF
TRBV5-6,CASIPLGKREGTDTQYF